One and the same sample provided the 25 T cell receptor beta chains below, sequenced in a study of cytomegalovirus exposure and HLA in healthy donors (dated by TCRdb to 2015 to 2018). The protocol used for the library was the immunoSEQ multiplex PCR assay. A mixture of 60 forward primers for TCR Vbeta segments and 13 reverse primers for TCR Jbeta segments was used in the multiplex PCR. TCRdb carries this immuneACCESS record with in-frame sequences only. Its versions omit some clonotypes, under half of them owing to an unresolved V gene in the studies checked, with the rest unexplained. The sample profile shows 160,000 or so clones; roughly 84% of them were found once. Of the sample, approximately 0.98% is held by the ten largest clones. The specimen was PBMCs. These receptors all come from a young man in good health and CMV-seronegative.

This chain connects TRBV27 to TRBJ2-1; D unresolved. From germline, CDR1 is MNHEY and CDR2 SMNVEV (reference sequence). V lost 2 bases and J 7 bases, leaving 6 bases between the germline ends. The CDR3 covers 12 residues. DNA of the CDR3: TGTGCCAGCAGTTTAACCGGGAATGAGCAGTTCTTC. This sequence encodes CASSLTGNEQFF.

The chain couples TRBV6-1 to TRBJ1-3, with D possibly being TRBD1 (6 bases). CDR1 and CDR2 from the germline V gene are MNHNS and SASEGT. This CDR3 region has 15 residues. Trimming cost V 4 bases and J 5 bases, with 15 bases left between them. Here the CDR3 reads CASSAGESFRNTIYF. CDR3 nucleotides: TGTGCCAGCAGTGCAGGGGAATCGTTTAGAAACACCATATATTTT.

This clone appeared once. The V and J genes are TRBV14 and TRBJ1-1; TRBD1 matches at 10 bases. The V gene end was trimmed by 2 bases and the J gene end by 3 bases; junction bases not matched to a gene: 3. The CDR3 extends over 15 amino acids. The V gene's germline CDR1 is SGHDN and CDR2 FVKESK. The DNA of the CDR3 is TGTGCCAGCAGCCAATATGGGACAGGGGACACTGAAGCTTTCTTT. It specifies CASSQYGTGDTEAFF.

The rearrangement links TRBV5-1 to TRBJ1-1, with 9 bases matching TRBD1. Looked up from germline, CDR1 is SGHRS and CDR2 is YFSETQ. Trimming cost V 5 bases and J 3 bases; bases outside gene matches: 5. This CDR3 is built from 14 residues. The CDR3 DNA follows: TGCGCCAGCAGGCCGGGACAGGGCGACACTGAAGCTTTCTTT. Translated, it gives CASRPGQGDTEAFF.

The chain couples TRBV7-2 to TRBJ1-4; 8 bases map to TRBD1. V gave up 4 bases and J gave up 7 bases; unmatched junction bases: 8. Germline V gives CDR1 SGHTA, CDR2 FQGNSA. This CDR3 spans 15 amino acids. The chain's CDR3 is CASSSLRRGLEKLFF. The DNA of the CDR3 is TGTGCCAGCAGCTCCTTGCGCAGGGGGCTTGAAAAACTGTTTTTT. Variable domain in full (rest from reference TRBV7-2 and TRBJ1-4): GAGVSQSPSNKVTEKGKDVELRCDPISGHTALYWYRQSLGQGLEFLIYFQGNSAPDKSGLPSDRFSAERTGGSVSTLTIQRTQQEDSAVYLCASSSLRRGLEKLFFGSGTQLSVL.

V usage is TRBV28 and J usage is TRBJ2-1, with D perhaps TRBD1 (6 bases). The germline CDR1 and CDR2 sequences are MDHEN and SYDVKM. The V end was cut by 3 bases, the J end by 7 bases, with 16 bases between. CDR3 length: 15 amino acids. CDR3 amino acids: CASSFGETGLNEQFF. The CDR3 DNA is TGTGCCAGCAGTTTCGGGGAAACAGGGCTGAATGAGCAGTTCTTC.

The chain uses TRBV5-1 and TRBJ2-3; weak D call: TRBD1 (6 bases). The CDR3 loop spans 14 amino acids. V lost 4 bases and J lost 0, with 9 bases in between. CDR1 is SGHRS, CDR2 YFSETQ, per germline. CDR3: CASSTGQSTDTQYF. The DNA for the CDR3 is TGCGCCAGCAGCACCGGACAGAGCACAGATACGCAGTATTTT.

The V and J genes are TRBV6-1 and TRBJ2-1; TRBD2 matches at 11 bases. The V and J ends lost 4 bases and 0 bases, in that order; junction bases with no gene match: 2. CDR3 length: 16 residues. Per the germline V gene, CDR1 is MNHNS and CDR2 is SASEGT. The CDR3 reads CASSGLAGPSYNEQFF. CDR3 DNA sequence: TGTGCCAGCAGTGGACTAGCGGGGCCCTCCTACAATGAGCAGTTCTTC.

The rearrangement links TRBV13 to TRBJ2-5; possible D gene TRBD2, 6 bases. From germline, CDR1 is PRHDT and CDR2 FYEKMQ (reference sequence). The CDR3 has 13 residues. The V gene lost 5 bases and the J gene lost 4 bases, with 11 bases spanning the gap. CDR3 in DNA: TGTGCCAGCAGCATGGGACTGGGAGAGACCCAGTACTTC. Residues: CASSMGLGETQYF.

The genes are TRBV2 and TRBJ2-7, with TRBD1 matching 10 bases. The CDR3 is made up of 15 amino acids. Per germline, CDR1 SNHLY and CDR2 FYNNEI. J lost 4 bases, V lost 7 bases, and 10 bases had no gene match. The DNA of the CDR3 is TGTGCCAGCATGAGACAGGGGGCAGGGGGATACGAGCAGTACTTC. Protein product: CASMRQGAGGYEQYF.

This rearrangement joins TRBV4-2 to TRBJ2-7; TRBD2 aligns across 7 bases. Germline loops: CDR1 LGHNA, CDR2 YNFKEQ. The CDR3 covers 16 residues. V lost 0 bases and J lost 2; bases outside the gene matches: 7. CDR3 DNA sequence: TGTGCCAGCAGCCAAGACCTAGCGGACTACCCCTACGAGCAGTACTTC. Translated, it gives CASSQDLADYPYEQYF.

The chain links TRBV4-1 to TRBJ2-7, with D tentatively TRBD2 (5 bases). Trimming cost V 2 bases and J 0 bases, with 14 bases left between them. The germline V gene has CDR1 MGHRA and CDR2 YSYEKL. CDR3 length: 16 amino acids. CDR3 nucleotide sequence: TGCGCCAGCAGCCAATATGAGCGGCTCAGCTCCTACGAGCAGTACTTC. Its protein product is CASSQYERLSSYEQYF.

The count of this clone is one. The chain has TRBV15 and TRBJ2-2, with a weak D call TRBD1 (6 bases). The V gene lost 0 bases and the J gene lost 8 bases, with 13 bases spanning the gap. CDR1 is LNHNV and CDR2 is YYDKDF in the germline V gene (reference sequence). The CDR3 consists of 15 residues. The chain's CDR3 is CATSRDAGAGGELFF. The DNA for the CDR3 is TGTGCCACCAGCAGAGATGCAGGGGCAGGTGGGGAGCTGTTTTTT.

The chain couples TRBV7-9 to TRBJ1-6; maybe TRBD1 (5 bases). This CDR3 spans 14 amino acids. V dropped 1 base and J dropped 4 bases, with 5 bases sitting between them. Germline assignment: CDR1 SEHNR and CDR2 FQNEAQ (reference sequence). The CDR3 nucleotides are TGTGCCAGCAGCTTAGAGGGGTATAATTCACCCCTCCACTTT. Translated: CASSLEGYNSPLHF.

CDR3 amino acids: CAISDREGSTGDTQYF. The CDR3 DNA is TGTGCCATCAGTGATCGGGAGGGGAGCACGGGAGATACGCAGTATTTT. The V call is TRBV10-3, the J call TRBJ2-3, with TRBD2 matching 8 bases. Trimming removed 3 bases from V and 5 bases from J; junction bases left unmatched: 10. CDR1 is ENHRY and CDR2 is SYGVKD in the germline V gene. The CDR3 runs 16 residues.

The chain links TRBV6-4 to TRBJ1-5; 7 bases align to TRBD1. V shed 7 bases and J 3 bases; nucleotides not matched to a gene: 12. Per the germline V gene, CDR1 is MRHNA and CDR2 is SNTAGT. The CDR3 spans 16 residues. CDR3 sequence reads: CASIPRGTVFNQPQHF. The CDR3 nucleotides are TGTGCCAGCATCCCGAGGGGGACAGTCTTCAATCAGCCCCAGCATTTT.

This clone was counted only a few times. The CDR3: CASTSQGIGSPLHF. The CDR3 DNA reads TGTGCCAGCACCTCACAGGGGATAGGTTCACCCCTCCACTTT. The genes are TRBV7-2 and TRBJ1-6; TRBD1 aligns across 7 bases. V lost 7 bases to trimming and J lost 9 bases; unmatched junction nucleotides: 9. The CDR3 runs to 14 residues. Germline V CDR1 and CDR2: SGHTA, FQGNSA.

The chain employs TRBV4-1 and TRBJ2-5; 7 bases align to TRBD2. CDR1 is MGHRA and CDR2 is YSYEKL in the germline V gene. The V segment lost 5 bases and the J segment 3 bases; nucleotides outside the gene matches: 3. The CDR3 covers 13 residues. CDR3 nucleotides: TGCGCCAGCAGCACACTAGCGAAAGAGACCCAGTACTTC. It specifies CASSTLAKETQYF.

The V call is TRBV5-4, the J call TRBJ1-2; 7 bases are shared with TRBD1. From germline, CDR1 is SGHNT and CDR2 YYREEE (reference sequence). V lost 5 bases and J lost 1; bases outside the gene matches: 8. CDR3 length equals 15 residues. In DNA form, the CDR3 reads TGTGCCAGCAGGGCGGGGACAGAGATTAACTATGGCTACACCTTC. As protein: CASRAGTEINYGYTF.

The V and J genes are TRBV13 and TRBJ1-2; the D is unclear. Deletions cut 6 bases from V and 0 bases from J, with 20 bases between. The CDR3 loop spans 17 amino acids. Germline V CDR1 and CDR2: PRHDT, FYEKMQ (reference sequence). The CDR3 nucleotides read TGTGCCAGCAGTCCCCCCCGGGTGCCATTGTCTAACTATGGCTACACCTTC. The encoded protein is CASSPPRVPLSNYGYTF.

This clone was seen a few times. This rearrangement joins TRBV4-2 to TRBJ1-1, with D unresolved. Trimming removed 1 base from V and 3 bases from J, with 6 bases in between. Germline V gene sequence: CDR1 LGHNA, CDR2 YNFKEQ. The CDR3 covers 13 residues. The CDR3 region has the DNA TGTGCCAGCAGCCAAGGTGCGGACACTGAAGCTTTCTTT. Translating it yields CASSQGADTEAFF.

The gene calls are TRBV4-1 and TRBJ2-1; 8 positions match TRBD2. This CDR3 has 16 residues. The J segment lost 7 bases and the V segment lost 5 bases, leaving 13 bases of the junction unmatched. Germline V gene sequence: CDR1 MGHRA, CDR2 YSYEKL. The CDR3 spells CASSISRGGTGNEQFF. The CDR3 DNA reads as TGCGCCAGCAGCATTTCCCGGGGGGGGACTGGGAATGAGCAGTTCTTC.

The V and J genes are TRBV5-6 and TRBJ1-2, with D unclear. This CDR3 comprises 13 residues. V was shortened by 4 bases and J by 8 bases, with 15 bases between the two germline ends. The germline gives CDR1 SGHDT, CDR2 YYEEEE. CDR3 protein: CASSLGPSRGYTF. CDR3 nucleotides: TGTGCCAGCAGCCTCGGCCCGAGCAGGGGCTACACCTTC.

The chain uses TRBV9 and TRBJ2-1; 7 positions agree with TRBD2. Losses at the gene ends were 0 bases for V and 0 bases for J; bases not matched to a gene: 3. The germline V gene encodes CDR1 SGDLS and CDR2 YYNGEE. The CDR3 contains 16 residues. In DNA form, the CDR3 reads TGTGCCAGCAGCGTAGGCGGGAGAGGCTCCTACAATGAGCAGTTCTTC. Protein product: CASSVGGRGSYNEQFF.

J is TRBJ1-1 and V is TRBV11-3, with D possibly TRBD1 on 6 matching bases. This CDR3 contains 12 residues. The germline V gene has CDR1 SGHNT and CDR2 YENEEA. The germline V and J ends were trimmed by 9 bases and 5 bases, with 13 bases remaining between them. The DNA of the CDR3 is TGTGCCAGTGCGGGGGCCGGGACTGAAGCTTTCTTT. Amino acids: CASAGAGTEAFF.